Below, one TCR beta chain is given with its context. Its antigen is undetermined. Isolation recovered at least 6 million PBMCs from every sample. With a J-beta primer mix and a sample-barcoded 5' primer, a second PCR ran about 7 to 11 cycles. Every sample produced at least 2.5 million CDR3-containing paired-end reads. TCRdb reprocessed the 5' RACE reads with MiXCR, giving one entry per CDR3 protein. Here the sample spans roughly 1.6 million distinct CDR3 sequences, roughly 32% being singletons. This sample was included in a study of blood T cells in healthy people across ages. Study-level findings and limits: Not knowing donor CMV status may have confounded expanded clonotype changes. Unsorted PBMCs ruled out conclusive naive versus antigen-experienced comparison.

The germline V gene has CDR1 LGHDT and CDR2 YNNKEL (reference sequence). The V end was cut by 8 bases, the J end by 5 bases, with 15 bases between. This CDR3 spans 13 amino acids. The sample was blood. The genes are TRBV3-1 and TRBJ2-5; D unresolved. This TCR came from a woman in her thirties in good health. This CDR3 reads CASGPLDGETQYF. Written as DNA, the CDR3 is TGTGCCAGCGGCCCGCTGGACGGGGAGACCCAGTACTTC.